This note documents a single T cell receptor (beta chain) sequence. This sample is drawn from a study of shared clonotypes between healthy human individuals. On the study more broadly: Those who served as donors were a couple of women and three men between the ages of 18 and 49. Three plates were used per donor for CD4 naive, three for CD4 memory, two for CD8 naive and one for CD8 memory.

TCRdb's table, derived via immunoSEQ multiplex PCR, lists solely in-frame clones and lacks some. The sample contains about 2 million clones, about 95% of which appear only once. V dropped 8 bases and J dropped 8 bases, with 7 bases sitting between them. The CDR3 sequence is 10 residues long. Germline V lookup: CDR1 SNHLY, CDR2 FYNNEI. Naive CD8 isolation took CD45RO-negative cells positively selected for CCR7 and excluded terminally differentiated effector memory CD45RA+ cells. This sequence originates from a man younger than 30 in good health. The rearrangement links TRBV2 to TRBJ2-1; no clear D gene. Source material: naive CD8+ T cells sorted from blood. CDR3 sequence reads: CASFFYEQFF. The DNA of the CDR3 is TGTGCCAGCTTTTTCTATGAGCAGTTCTTC.